This entry lists 24 T cell receptor beta chains sequenced from one sample in a study of cytomegalovirus exposure and HLA in healthy donors. Primers included in the PCR were 60 Vbeta and 13 Jbeta primers. Using immunoSEQ multiplex PCR, the repertoire was profiled, and TCRdb retains in-frame clones only, with some absent. The sample includes about 240,000 clones, about 80% seen only once; the top ten take about 7.5%. Sequencing was performed on PBMCs. The receptors were sampled from a woman aged 55-69 years in good health and CMV-seropositive.

The gene calls are TRBV6-5 and TRBJ2-1, with TRBD2 as a possible D gene (6 bases). Trimming removed 8 bases at V and 1 base at J, with 6 bases between. This CDR3 is 12 amino acids long. Germline CDR1 MNHEY, CDR2 SVGAGI. This CDR3 is CASGGSYNEQFF. CDR3 DNA sequence: TGTGCCAGCGGGGGGTCCTACAATGAGCAGTTCTTC.

The chain couples TRBV28 to TRBJ2-3, with 10 bases matching TRBD2. The CDR3 totals 15 residues. V lost 2 bases and J lost 4; bases outside the gene matches: 3. From germline, CDR1 is MDHEN and CDR2 SYDVKM. The CDR3 coding sequence is TGTGCCAGCAGTTTAGGGACTAGCGTATCAGATACGCAGTATTTT. It codes for CASSLGTSVSDTQYF. Together with reference TRBV28 and TRBJ2-3, the CDR3 gives the full variable domain: DVKVTQSSRYLVKRTGEKVFLECVQDMDHENMFWYRQDPGLGLRLIYFSYDVKMKEKGDIPEGYSVSREKKERFSLILESASTNQTSMYLCASSLGTSVSDTQYFGPGTRLTVL.

This clone was seen once. The chain is built from TRBV7-9 and TRBJ2-7, with 9 bases matching TRBD2. CDR1 and CDR2 from the germline V gene are SEHNR and FQNEAQ (reference sequence). The CDR3 runs to 15 residues. Unmatched junction bases numbered 5, after V lost 1 base and J lost 4 bases. The CDR3 DNA reads TGTGCCAGCAGCTTAGATCTAGCGGGAAGGTACGAGCAGTACTTC. As protein: CASSLDLAGRYEQYF.

The rearrangement links TRBV15 to TRBJ2-7; TRBD2 matches 9 bases. Unmatched junction bases numbered 3, after V lost 1 base and J lost 2 bases. The CDR3 is 15 amino acids. CDR1 and CDR2 from the germline V gene are LNHNV and YYDKDF (reference sequence). The CDR3 protein is CATSRGLAGAYEQYF. In nucleotides, the CDR3 is TGTGCCACCAGCAGAGGATTAGCGGGAGCCTACGAGCAGTACTTC.

The J gene is TRBJ2-1, the V gene TRBV19, with 14 positions matching TRBD2. Germline V gene lookup returns CDR1 LNHDA and CDR2 SQIVND (reference sequence). The V and J ends lost 5 bases and 8 bases, in that order; junction bases with no gene match: 5. This CDR3 is built from 15 residues. The CDR3 DNA reads TGTGCCAGTAGTTCAGGACTAGCGGGAGGAGATGAGCAGTTCTTC. This translates into CASSSGLAGGDEQFF.

This sequence joins TRBV7-3 and TRBJ1-1; 7 bases agree with TRBD1. Germline V gene lookup returns CDR1 SGHTA and CDR2 FQGTGA. This CDR3 has 13 residues. J lost 4 bases, V lost 3 bases, and 2 bases had no gene match. The CDR3 coding sequence is TGTGCCAGCAGCTTCGCAGGGGGCACTGAAGCTTTCTTT. It encodes CASSFAGGTEAFF.

V usage is TRBV11-3 and J usage is TRBJ1-1; the D gene is possibly TRBD1 (6 bases). This CDR3 has 13 amino acids. In germline, CDR1 is SGHNT, CDR2 YENEEA. V lost 5 bases and J 1 base, leaving 8 bases between the germline ends. The DNA of the CDR3 is TGTGCCAGCAGCAGACAGGAGAACACTGAAGCTTTCTTT. It specifies CASSRQENTEAFF.

The genes are TRBV4-1 and TRBJ1-6; weak D call: TRBD1 (6 bases). CDR3 length equals 14 residues. With 5 bases removed from V and 6 bases from J, the gap between germline ends came to 11 bases. Germline V gives CDR1 MGHRA, CDR2 YSYEKL. CDR3 amino acids: CASSSGTSNSPLHF. CDR3 bases: TGCGCCAGCAGCTCCGGGACAAGTAATTCACCCCTCCACTTT.

The chain has TRBV19 and TRBJ1-5; 7 bases align to TRBD1. Germline CDR1 is LNHDA and CDR2 is SQIVND (reference sequence). The V gene end was trimmed by 6 bases and the J gene end by 4 bases; junction bases not matched to a gene: 3. This CDR3 spans 13 amino acids. The chain's CDR3 is CASSLQGNQPQHF. CDR3 in DNA: TGTGCCAGTAGCCTACAGGGGAATCAGCCCCAGCATTTT.

The rearrangement joins TRBV5-5 to TRBJ1-1, with 10 bases identical to TRBD1. This CDR3 is built from 16 residues. Germline assignment: CDR1 SGHKS and CDR2 YYEKEE (reference sequence). The trim removed 4 bases at V and 8 bases at J, leaving 14 bases unmatched. This CDR3 is CASSGGDRGFRGEAFF. For the CDR3, the DNA is TGTGCCAGCAGCGGGGGGGACAGGGGCTTCCGAGGGGAAGCTTTCTTT.

The chain uses TRBV28 and TRBJ1-4; D call uncertain. With 3 bases removed from V and 8 bases from J, the gap between germline ends came to 7 bases. The CDR3 is 12 residues long. CDR1 and CDR2 (germline): MDHEN, SYDVKM. Here the CDR3 reads CASSLSGEKLFF. For the CDR3, the DNA is TGTGCCAGCAGTTTGAGCGGGGAAAAACTGTTTTTT.

The CDR3, as DNA: TGTGCCAGCAGTTTAAGCGCGGCAGGGGGTAATGAAGCTTTCTTT. It encodes CASSLSAAGGNEAFF. The V gene is TRBV27, the J gene TRBJ1-1; TRBD1 agrees at 7 bases. The CDR3 has 15 amino acids. V dropped 2 bases and J dropped 7; count of bases not matched to a gene: 10. Germline assignment: CDR1 MNHEY and CDR2 SMNVEV (reference sequence).

V is TRBV4-1 and J is TRBJ2-7; 11 nucleotides match TRBD2. The germline gives CDR1 MGHRA, CDR2 YSYEKL. CDR3 length: 15 amino acids. V lost 2 bases and J lost 2; bases outside the gene matches: 2. For the CDR3, the DNA is TGCGCCAGCAGCCAATTGACTAGCGGGACCTACGAGCAGTACTTC. Amino acid sequence: CASSQLTSGTYEQYF.

V and J are TRBV4-1 and TRBJ1-1, with no clear D. The germline V gene has CDR1 MGHRA and CDR2 YSYEKL. Trimming took 2 bases from V and 0 from J, leaving 10 bases between them. The CDR3 runs 15 residues. The CDR3 nucleotides are TGCGCCAGCAGCCAACTGGCACAGATGAACACTGAAGCTTTCTTT. Its protein is CASSQLAQMNTEAFF.

Points on this clone: A junction end diverges from the germline sequence, so it may reflect a read error. The V gene is TRBV7-9, the J gene TRBJ2-2; TRBD1 matches 8 bases. The germline V gene encodes CDR1 SEHNR and CDR2 FQNEAQ (reference sequence). The CDR3 is 13 residues long. The CDR3: CSSSPRQGRELFF. The CDR3 coding sequence is TGTTCCAGCAGCCCACGACAGGGGCGGGAGCTGTTTTTT.

This clone was recorded once. This chain joins TRBV7-6 and TRBJ2-2, with TRBD2 matching 7 bases. Germline V CDR1 and CDR2: SGHVS, FNYEAQ. The CDR3 extends over 17 amino acids. The J segment lost 7 bases and the V segment lost 4 bases, leaving 15 bases of the junction unmatched. CDR3 protein: CASSSFEVRESGGELFF. The CDR3 DNA reads TGTGCCAGCAGCTCCTTTGAAGTGCGGGAGTCGGGCGGGGAGCTGTTTTTT. Full variable domain (outside the CDR3, taken from reference TRBV7-6 and TRBJ2-2): GAGVSQSPRYKVTKRGQDVALRCDPISGHVSLYWYRQALGQGPEFLTYFNYEAQQDKSGLPNDRFSAERPEGSISTLTIQRTEQRDSAMYRCASSSFEVRESGGELFFGEGSRLTVL.

This clone was recorded once. The CDR3, as DNA: TGTGCCAGCAGCAAAATGCACCCGGCGGGGTTTCACACTGAAGCTTTCTTT. Amino acids: CASSKMHPAGFHTEAFF. V and J are TRBV21-1 and TRBJ1-1. TRBV21-1 is recorded as a pseudogene. This CDR3 comprises 17 residues.

The chain links TRBV5-1 to TRBJ1-1; no clear D gene. CDR3 length: 11 amino acids. The V end lost 5 bases, the J end lost 1 base, and 3 bases lay between the germline ends. Germline V gene data show CDR1 as SGHRS and CDR2 as YFSETQ. CDR3 residues: CASRANTEAFF. CDR3 nucleotides: TGCGCCAGCAGGGCGAACACTGAAGCTTTCTTT.

The V and J genes are TRBV6-1 and TRBJ2-3; the match to TRBD1 covers 10 bases. CDR1 is MNHNS and CDR2 is SASEGT in the germline V gene. The CDR3 is made up of 15 amino acids. The V gene end was trimmed by 8 bases and the J gene end by 2 bases; junction bases not matched to a gene: 7. Here the CDR3 DNA reads TGTGCCAGCGGTCGGACAGGGGGTTCCACAGATACGCAGTATTTT. The encoded protein is CASGRTGGSTDTQYF.

J is TRBJ2-5 and V is TRBV6-6, with a possible D match to TRBD1 (6 bases). The V gene lost 0 bases and the J gene lost 3 bases, with 8 bases spanning the gap. Per germline, CDR1 MNHNY and CDR2 SVGAGI (reference sequence). There are 14 residues in the CDR3. The CDR3 sequence: CASSYSNREETQYF. The CDR3 DNA reads TGTGCCAGCAGTTACTCAAACAGGGAAGAGACCCAGTACTTC.

The chain combines TRBV28 with TRBJ1-2; D remains ambiguous. V was trimmed by 5 bases and J by 7 bases, leaving 14 bases between them. The CDR3 totals 13 residues. Germline V lookup: CDR1 MDHEN, CDR2 SYDVKM. The CDR3 sequence is CASSTTPSGGYTF. For the CDR3, the DNA is TGTGCCAGCAGTACAACCCCAAGCGGTGGCTACACCTTC.

V is TRBV5-4 and J is TRBJ1-2, with TRBD1 identical over 8 bases. With 4 bases clipped from V and 6 bases from J, the junction kept 5 bases outside the gene matches. The CDR3 totals 13 residues. Germline assignment: CDR1 SGHNT and CDR2 YYREEE (reference sequence). CDR3 sequence: CASSPGQGHGYTF. The CDR3 DNA is TGTGCCAGCAGCCCCGGACAGGGTCATGGCTACACCTTC.

The V gene is TRBV5-1, the J gene TRBJ2-3, with D maybe TRBD1 (5 bases). V shed 0 bases and J shed 2 bases, with 10 bases lying between them. This CDR3 is 15 amino acids long. CDR1 SGHRS and CDR2 YFSETQ come from the germline V gene. CDR3 DNA: TGCGCCAGCAGCTTGGGACAGAGTCACACAGATACGCAGTATTTT. Translation: CASSLGQSHTDTQYF.

The chain has TRBV13 and TRBJ1-3; no clear D. This CDR3 spans 12 amino acids. Trimming removed 5 bases at V and 5 bases at J, with 7 bases between. In germline, CDR1 is PRHDT, CDR2 FYEKMQ (reference sequence). The CDR3 nucleotides read TGTGCCAGCAGCCAAACACGAAACACCATATATTTT. It yields the protein CASSQTRNTIYF.